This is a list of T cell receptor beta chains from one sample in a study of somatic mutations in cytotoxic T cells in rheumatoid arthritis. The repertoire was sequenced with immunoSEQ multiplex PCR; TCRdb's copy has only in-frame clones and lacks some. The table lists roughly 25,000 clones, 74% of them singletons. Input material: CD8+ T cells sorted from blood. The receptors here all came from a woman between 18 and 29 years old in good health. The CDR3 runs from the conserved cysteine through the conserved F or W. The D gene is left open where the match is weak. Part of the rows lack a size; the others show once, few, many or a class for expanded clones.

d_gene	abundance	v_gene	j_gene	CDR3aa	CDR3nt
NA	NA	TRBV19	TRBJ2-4	CASSMGRYIQYF	TGTGCCAGTAGTATGGGACGGTACATTCAGTACTTC
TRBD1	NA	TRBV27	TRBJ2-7	CASRDRDRTYEQYF	TGTGCCAGCAGGGACCGGGACAGGACCTACGAGCAGTACTTC
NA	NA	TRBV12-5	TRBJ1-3	CASGSQAGSSRSGNTIYF	TGTGCTAGTGGTTCCCAAGCGGGCAGCTCTCGCTCTGGAAACACCATATATTTT
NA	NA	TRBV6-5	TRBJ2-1	CASSYGDGNEQFF	TGTGCCAGCAGTTACGGGGACGGGAATGAGCAGTTCTTC
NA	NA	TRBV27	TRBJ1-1	CASSSGYTEAFF	TGTGCCAGCAGTTCCGGATACACTGAAGCTTTCTTT
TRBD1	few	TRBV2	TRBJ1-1	CASSEAHRGPDTEAFF	TGTGCCAGCAGTGAAGCGCACAGGGGGCCGGACACTGAAGCTTTCTTT
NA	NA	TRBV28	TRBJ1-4	CASSPGSLRGADEKLFF	TGTGCCAGCAGCCCAGGGAGTTTACGGGGAGCGGATGAAAAACTGTTTTTT
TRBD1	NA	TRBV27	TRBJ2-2	CASSSPGQLTGELFF	TGTGCCAGCAGTTCCCCGGGACAGCTCACCGGGGAGCTGTTTTTT
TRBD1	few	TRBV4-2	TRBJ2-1	CASSRGQEYNEQFF	TGTGCCAGCAGCCGAGGACAGGAGTACAATGAGCAGTTCTTC
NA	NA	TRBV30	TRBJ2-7	CAWTQRGRSSYEQYF	TGTGCCTGGACACAAAGGGGACGGAGCTCCTACGAGCAGTACTTC
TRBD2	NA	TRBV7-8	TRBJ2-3	CASTRLAGSPDTQYF	TGTGCCAGCACCAGACTAGCAGGGTCTCCAGATACGCAGTATTTT
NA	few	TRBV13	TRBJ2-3	CASSSGSRTDTQYF	TGTGCCAGCAGCAGCGGGTCGCGCACAGATACGCAGTATTTT
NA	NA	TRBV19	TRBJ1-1	CASSIPSHENTEAFF	TGTGCCAGTAGTATCCCCTCTCACGAGAACACTGAAGCTTTCTTT
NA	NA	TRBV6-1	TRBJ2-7	CASSETRLSSGPYEQYF	TGTGCCAGCAGTGAAACCCGTCTGAGTAGCGGCCCCTACGAGCAGTACTTC
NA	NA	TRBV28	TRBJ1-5	CATLNRKSSYQPQHF	TGTGCCACCTTGAACAGGAAATCATCCTATCAGCCCCAGCATTTT
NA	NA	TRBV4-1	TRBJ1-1	CASSQGSGEAFF	TGCGCCAGCAGCCAAGGGTCGGGAGAAGCTTTCTTT
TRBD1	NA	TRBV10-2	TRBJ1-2	CASSESYRGKYGYTF	TGCGCCAGCAGTGAGTCGTACAGGGGGAAGTATGGCTACACCTTC
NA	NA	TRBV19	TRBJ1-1	CASSIGGFDTEAFF	TGTGCCAGTAGTATCGGCGGTTTCGACACTGAAGCTTTCTTT
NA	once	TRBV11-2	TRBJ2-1	CASSSNPLDEQFF	TGTGCCAGCAGCTCGAACCCCCTCGATGAGCAGTTCTTC
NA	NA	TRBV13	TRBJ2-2	CASSLGPSAANTGELFF	TGTGCCAGCAGCTTAGGGCCTTCCGCCGCGAACACCGGGGAGCTGTTTTTT
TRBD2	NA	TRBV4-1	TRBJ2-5	CASSQGPGGMETQYF	TGCGCCAGCAGCCAAGGACCGGGGGGAATGGAGACCCAGTACTTC
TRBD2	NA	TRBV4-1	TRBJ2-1	CASSPQAGASYNEQFF	TGCGCCAGCAGCCCCCAAGCGGGAGCCTCCTACAATGAGCAGTTCTTC
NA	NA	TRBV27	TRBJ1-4	CASSLIGGGEKLFF	TGTGCCAGCAGTCTAATTGGCGGTGGGGAAAAACTGTTTTTT
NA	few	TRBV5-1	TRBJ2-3	CASSLDPSGTDTQYF	TGCGCCAGCAGCTTGGATCCTAGCGGCACAGATACGCAGTATTTT
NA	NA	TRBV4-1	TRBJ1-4	CASSQDLVGNEKLFF	TGCGCCAGCAGCCAAGATTTGGTTGGGAATGAAAAACTGTTTTTT
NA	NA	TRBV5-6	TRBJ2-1	CASSLDSYNEQFF	TGTGCCAGCAGCTTGGACAGTTACAATGAGCAGTTCTTC
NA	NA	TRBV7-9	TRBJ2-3	CASSFWSGYSTDTQYF	TGTGCCAGCAGCTTTTGGTCGGGATATAGCACAGATACGCAGTATTTT
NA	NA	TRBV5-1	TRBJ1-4	CASSSPTGLMIKLFF	TGCGCCAGCAGCTCCCCGACAGGCTTAATGATAAAACTGTTTTTT
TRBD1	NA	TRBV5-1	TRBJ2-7	CASTRDSHYEQYF	TGCGCCAGCACAAGGGACAGCCATTACGAGCAGTACTTC
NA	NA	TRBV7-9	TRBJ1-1	CASTSVTEAFF	TGTGCCAGCACCTCAGTAACTGAAGCTTTCTTT
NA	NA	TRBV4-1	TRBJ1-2	CASSPGDDGYTF	TGCGCCAGCAGCCCTGGGGACGATGGCTACACCTTC
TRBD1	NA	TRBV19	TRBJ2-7	CASSPTGASPYEQYF	TGTGCCAGTAGCCCAACAGGGGCGAGCCCCTACGAGCAGTACTTC
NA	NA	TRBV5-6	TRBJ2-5	CASSLAGAEETQYF	TGTGCCAGCAGCTTGGCAGGGGCTGAGGAGACCCAGTACTTC
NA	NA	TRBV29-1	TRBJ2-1	CSVLRANDNEQFF	TGCAGCGTTCTGAGGGCCAACGACAATGAGCAGTTCTTC
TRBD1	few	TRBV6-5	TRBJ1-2	CASRIDRGLGYTF	TGTGCCAGCAGAATCGACAGGGGGCTAGGCTACACCTTC
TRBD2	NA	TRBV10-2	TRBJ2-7	CASSGGLAASYEQYF	TGCGCCAGCAGTGGAGGACTAGCGGCCTCCTACGAGCAGTACTTC
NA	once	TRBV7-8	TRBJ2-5	CASSPRPGGGGETQYF	TGTGCCAGCAGCCCGAGACCGGGGGGCGGGGGAGAGACCCAGTACTTC
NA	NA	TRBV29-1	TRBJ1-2	CSVGGEYGYTF	TGCAGCGTTGGTGGGGAGTATGGCTACACCTTC
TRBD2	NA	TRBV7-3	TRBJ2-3	CASSLGGGASTDTQYF	TGTGCCAGCAGCTTGGGCGGGGGGGCTAGCACAGATACGCAGTATTTT
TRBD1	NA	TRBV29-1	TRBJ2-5	CSVEDPLGQGDQETQYF	TGCAGCGTTGAAGATCCCCTGGGACAGGGAGACCAAGAGACCCAGTACTTC
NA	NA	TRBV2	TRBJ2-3	CASSHSRPDTQYF	TGTGCCAGCAGTCACTCCCGCCCAGATACGCAGTATTTT
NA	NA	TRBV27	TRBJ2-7	CASSLSGNPRWSEQYF	TGTGCCAGCAGTTTATCGGGGAACCCGCGTTGGAGCGAGCAGTACTTC
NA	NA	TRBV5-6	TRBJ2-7	CASSPTSGYEQYF	TGTGCCAGCAGTCCGACTTCTGGGTACGAGCAGTACTTC
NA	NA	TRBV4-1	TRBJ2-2	CASSLILGSDGELFF	TGCGCCAGCAGCCTGATTCTAGGGAGCGACGGGGAGCTGTTTTTT
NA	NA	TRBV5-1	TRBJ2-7	CASSLTGALNHRSYEQYF	TGCGCCAGCAGCTTAACGGGGGCTCTGAACCATCGCTCCTACGAGCAGTACTTC
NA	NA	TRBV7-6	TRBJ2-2	CASSLGSGELFF	TGTGCCAGCAGCTTGGGGTCCGGGGAGCTGTTTTTT
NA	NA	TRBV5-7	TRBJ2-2	CASSLGQITGELFF	TGTGCCAGCAGCTTGGGTCAGATCACCGGGGAGCTGTTTTTT
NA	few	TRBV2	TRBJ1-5	CASTAGPYSNQPQHF	TGTGCCAGCACAGCGGGGCCCTATAGCAATCAGCCCCAGCATTTT